A selection of T cell receptor beta chains follows, all from one sample in a study of T cells in Graves' hyperthyroidism and ophthalmopathy. TCRdb re-called the multiplex PCR reads through MiXCR, storing one row per CDR3 protein. The sample records 530,000 or so distinct CDR3 sequences, roughly 50% being singletons. The material sequenced was peripheral blood or thyroid tissue (not recorded which). The receptors come from a woman between 18 and 29 years old with Graves' hyperthyroidism. The CDR3 runs from the conserved cysteine through the conserved F or W. D genes are given only for firm matches. The size entry is marked missing in some rows and otherwise reads once, few, many or a size class.

>-|TRBV7-9|-|TRBJ2-1
CASSLKSYEQFF
TGTGCCAGCAGCTTGAAGAGCTATGAGCAGTTCTTC
>-|TRBV20-1|many|TRBJ2-5
CSARVLVGETQYF
TGCAGTGCTAGAGTTCTAGTGGGAGAGACCCAGTACTTC
>-|TRBV7-9|-|TRBJ2-2
CASSPSRDKRLFF
TGTGCCAGCAGCCCCTCCCGGGACAAAAGGCTGTTTTTT
>-|TRBV7-3|-|TRBJ2-7
CASSQSAEQYF
TGTGCCAGCAGCCAATCGGCCGAGCAGTACTTC
>TRBD2|TRBV3-1|many|TRBJ2-5
CASSQTSGDQETQYF
TGTGCCAGCAGCCAGACTAGCGGGGACCAAGAGACCCAGTACTTC
>-|TRBV20-1|many|TRBJ2-7
CSARHTRFAQQYF
TGCAGTGCTAGACACACTAGGTTCGCCCAGCAGTACTTC
>-|TRBV27|-|TRBJ2-2
CASSLPGGELFF
TGTGCCAGCAGTTTACCTGGCGGGGAGCTGTTTTTT
>TRBD2|TRBV5-4|many|TRBJ2-7
CASSLVNIGTSAEQYF
TGTGCCAGCAGCTTGGTTAATATTGGGACTAGTGCCGAGCAGTACTTC
>-|TRBV7-9|many|TRBJ2-3
CASSLWPDTQYF
TGTGCCAGCAGCTTATGGCCCGATACGCAGTATTTT
>-|TRBV7-8|-|TRBJ2-1
CASSSDNEQFF
TGTGCCAGCAGCTCAGACAATGAGCAGTTCTTC
>-|TRBV20-1|many|TRBJ2-5
CSASPLLAGQETQYF
TGCAGTGCTAGCCCACTCCTAGCAGGTCAAGAGACCCAGTACTTC
>TRBD2|TRBV10-3|once|TRBJ2-7
CAISSAGGAYEQYF
TGTGCCATCAGCTCAGCGGGAGGCGCCTACGAGCAGTACTTC
>-|TRBV29-1|-|TRBJ1-2
CSVADYGYTF
TGCAGCGTTGCAGACTATGGCTACACCTTC
>-|TRBV12-3/TRBV12-4|few|TRBJ1-1
CASSLNRGREAFF
TGTGCCAGCAGCCTCAACCGGGGTAGAGAAGCTTTCTTT
>-|TRBV15|-|TRBJ1-1
CATSRMSRGSGVGKTEAFF
TGTGCCACCAGCAGAATGTCTAGGGGATCCGGAGTGGGGAAAACTGAAGCTTTCTTT
>TRBD1|TRBV6-5|-|TRBJ1-3
CASSHQTGMEGNTIYF
TGTGCCAGCAGTCACCAGACAGGGATGGAAGGAAACACCATATATTTT
>TRBD1|TRBV12-3/TRBV12-4|-|TRBJ1-5
CASSLGQGVRETQHF
TGTGCCAGCAGCCTGGGACAGGGGGTGAGGGAGACCCAGCATTTT
>TRBD1|TRBV19|many|TRBJ1-1
CASSIGGTGRNTEAFF
TGTGCCAGTAGTATAGGGGGGACAGGACGGAACACTGAAGCTTTCTTT
>TRBD2|TRBV2|few|TRBJ2-2
CASTSLGATSGDDGTGELFF
TGTGCCAGCACCTCGTTAGGGGCGACTAGCGGGGACGATGGCACCGGGGAGCTGTTTTTT
>TRBD2|TRBV9|-|TRBJ2-3
CASSVGTSGDGTQYF
TGTGCCAGCAGCGTAGGGACTAGCGGGGACGGTACGCAGTATTTT
>-|TRBV20-1|-|TRBJ1-4
CSARRAGGNEKLFF
TGCAGTGCTAGAAGGGCGGGGGGGAATGAAAAACTGTTTTTT
>-|TRBV2|many|TRBJ1-5
CASIGQPGQPQHF
TGTGCCAGCATAGGACAGCCGGGGCAGCCCCAGCATTTT
>TRBD1|TRBV24-1|-|TRBJ1-1
CASSVGQQMTEAFF
TGTGCCAGCAGTGTGGGACAGCAAATGACTGAAGCTTTCTTT
>-|TRBV20-1|many|TRBJ2-7
CSARGGRAIYEQYF
TGCAGTGCCAGGGGGGGCAGGGCGATCTACGAGCAGTACTTC
>-|TRBV5-1|few|TRBJ2-2
CASSFTSTVTGELFF
TGCGCCAGCAGCTTCACCTCGACAGTTACCGGGGAGCTGTTTTTT
>-|TRBV7-6|-|TRBJ2-2
CASSQDEGRIGGYTGELFF
TGCGCCAGCAGCCAAGATGAGGGGAGGATAGGTGGCTACACCGGGGAGCTGTTTTTT
>TRBD1|TRBV20-1|-|TRBJ1-4
CSARDEAIPGQWNPFNEKLFF
TGCAGTGCTAGAGATGAGGCGATTCCGGGACAGTGGAACCCTTTTAATGAAAAACTGTTTTTT
>-|TRBV6-6|-|TRBJ2-5
CASSSSPQYF
TGTGCCAGCAGTTCCTCGCCCCAGTACTTC
>-|TRBV10-3|-|TRBJ1-2
CAIPEFGQNYGYTF
TGTGCCATTCCTGAATTCGGACAGAACTATGGCTACACCTTC
>TRBD2|TRBV7-9|-|TRBJ2-7
CASSQTSGMAYEQYF
TGTGCCAGCAGTCAAACTAGCGGGATGGCCTACGAGCAGTACTTC
>-|TRBV9|many|TRBJ1-4
CASSARRGDNEKLFF
TGTGCCAGCAGCGCCCGGAGGGGGGATAATGAAAAACTGTTTTTT
>TRBD2|TRBV7-3|few|TRBJ2-1
CASSFLPSSGSYNEQFF
TGTGCCAGCAGCTTCCTCCCTTCTAGCGGGAGTTACAATGAGCAGTTCTTC
>-|TRBV4-1|many|TRBJ2-2
CASSQGLTATNTGELFF
TGCGCCAGCAGCCAAGGCCTGACAGCCACGAACACCGGGGAGCTGTTTTTT
>-|TRBV7-9|many|TRBJ1-3
CASSFPGVGNTIYF
TGTGCCAGCAGCTTCCCAGGGGTAGGAAACACCATATATTTT
>-|TRBV12-5|-|TRBJ1-1
CASKGREAFF
TGTGCTAGTAAGGGGCGGGAAGCTTTCTTT
>-|TRBV6-6|-|TRBJ2-5
CATYFGDKGPQYF
TGTGCCACCTACTTCGGGGACAAGGGGCCCCAGTACTTC
>-|TRBV15|-|TRBJ2-2
CATSSRMGTGELFF
TGTGCCACCAGCAGCCGGATGGGGACCGGGGAGCTGTTTTTT
>-|TRBV24-1|-|TRBJ2-1
CATSDPGRSYNGQFF
TGTGCCACCAGTGATCCGGGACGTTCCTACAATGGGCAGTTCTTC
>-|TRBV9|-|TRBJ1-1
CASSDAAWGGYTEAFF
TGTGCCAGCAGCGACGCCGCGTGGGGCGGATACACTGAAGCTTTCTTT
>-|TRBV7-9|-|TRBJ2-7
CASSPKVRLAVYNEQYF
TGTGCCAGCAGCCCAAAGGTCAGGTTAGCGGTATACAATGAGCAGTACTTC
>-|TRBV4-3|many|TRBJ1-1
CASSQHLGNTEAFF
TGCGCCAGCAGCCAACACTTGGGGAACACTGAAGCTTTCTTT
>TRBD2|TRBV24-1|-|TRBJ2-5
CATRGASGRTETQCF
TGTGCCACCCGAGGGGCTAGCGGGAGGACAGAGACCCAGTGCTTC
>TRBD1|TRBV29-1|many|TRBJ2-5
CSARTGQLETQYF
TGCAGCGCTCGGACAGGGCAACTTGAGACCCAGTACTTC
>-|TRBV6-5|many|TRBJ2-5
CASSYSLIQETQYF
TGTGCCAGCAGTTACTCGCTCATACAAGAGACCCAGTACTTC
>-|TRBV6-2/TRBV6-3|many|TRBJ1-1
CASSYANMNTEAFF
TGTGCCAGCAGTTACGCCAACATGAACACTGAAGCTTTCTTT